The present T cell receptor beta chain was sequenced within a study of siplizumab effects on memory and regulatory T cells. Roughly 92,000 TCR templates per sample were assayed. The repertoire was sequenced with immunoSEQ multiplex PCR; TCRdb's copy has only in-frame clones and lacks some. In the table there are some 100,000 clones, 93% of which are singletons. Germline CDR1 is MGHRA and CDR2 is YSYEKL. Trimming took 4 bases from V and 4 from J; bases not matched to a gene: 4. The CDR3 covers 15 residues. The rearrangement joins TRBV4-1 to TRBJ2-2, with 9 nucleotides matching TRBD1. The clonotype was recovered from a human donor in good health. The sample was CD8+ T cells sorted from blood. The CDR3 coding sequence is TGCGCCAGCAGCCCCCGGGACAGGGTCACCGGGGAGCTGTTTTTT. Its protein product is CASSPRDRVTGELFF.